This TCR beta chain derives from a study of blood T cells in healthy people across ages. A single count supports this clonotype. PCR was performed a second time for about 7 to 11 cycles using a sample-barcoded 5' primer and a J-beta primer mix. Via MiXCR, TCRdb re-called the 5' RACE reads, giving one row per CDR3 protein. Among 1.5 million to 2 million distinct CDR3 sequences listed, 40% to 55% were seen once. In germline, CDR1 is MNHEY, CDR2 SVGEGT. The CDR3 is 15 amino acids. The chain employs TRBV6-2 or TRBV6-3 and TRBJ2-5, with TRBD2 identical over 12 bases. The tail of the sequence fits TRBJ2-7 better, so the J call may be wrong. The clonotype originates from a woman between 40 and 55 years old in good health. The specimen sequenced was blood. Here the CDR3 reads CASRSQLAGGREQYF. The CDR3 DNA is TGTGCCAGCAGATCTCAACTAGCGGGGGGCCGCGAGCAGTACTTC.